This T cell receptor beta chain was captured by sequencing in a study of blood T cell repertoires in COVID-19. Study summary: Sources were T cells, B-cell-depleted T cells, or PBMCs; the material itself was cDNA or gDNA.

V was shortened by 0 bases and J by 0 bases, with 6 bases between the two germline ends. This CDR3 has 15 amino acids. CDR1 LNHNV and CDR2 YYDKDF come from the germline V gene (reference sequence). Libraries were prepared by immunoSEQ multiplex PCR; TCRdb keeps only in-frame clonotypes and omits some of them. The sample yields about 23,000 clones, around 83% seen once. The clonotype was recovered from a man in his sixties or seventies with acute or convalescent COVID-19. The rearrangement uses TRBV15 and TRBJ1-3; D is unclear. Sequencing was performed on peripheral blood. The CDR3 DNA reads TGTGCCACCAGCAGAGATCTCTTCTCTGGAAACACCATATATTTT. Its translation is CATSRDLFSGNTIYF.